The rows below give T cell receptor beta chains drawn from one sample of a study of technical replicates of blood from a few donors. Some clones are missing from TCRdb's copy, which holds only in-frame ones; the method was immunoSEQ multiplex PCR. The sample carries about 89,000 clones, approximately 96% recorded once. Source material: T cells isolated from PBMCs. The receptor source for this set is a human donor in good health. CDR3s include the opening cysteine and the closing phenylalanine or tryptophan. D genes are given only for firm matches. The size field is filled for only some rows; it gives once, few, many or a size class.

d_gene | j_gene | abundance | v_gene | CDR3nt | CDR3aa
TRBD1 | TRBJ2-7 | NA | TRBV27 | TGTGCCAGCAGTCTCTCCGGGACAGGGGAAGAAGAGCAGTACTTC | CASSLSGTGEEEQYF
TRBD1 | TRBJ1-1 | NA | TRBV19 | TGTGCCAGTAGTATAGGGGACAGGGGGTCGATGAACACTGAAGCTTTCTTT | CASSIGDRGSMNTEAFF
NA | TRBJ1-1 | once | TRBV10-2 | TGCGCCAGCAGGGACAGCTTGAACACTGAAGCTTTCTTT | CASRDSLNTEAFF
TRBD1 | TRBJ2-7 | NA | TRBV9 | TGTGCCAGCAGCGCCCGGGACAGGGGGCGCGACGAGCAGTACTTC | CASSARDRGRDEQYF
TRBD1 | TRBJ2-1 | once | TRBV4-1 | TGCGCCAGCAGCCAGGTAGAGGGACAGGGGGCCTATGAGCAGTTCTTC | CASSQVEGQGAYEQFF
NA | TRBJ1-1 | NA | TRBV6-5 | TGTGCCAGCAGTTCCCCGGACATCTCCCTCACTGAAGCTTTCTTT | CASSSPDISLTEAFF
NA | TRBJ1-5 | NA | TRBV21-1 | TGTGCCAGCAGAAGGGGACAACCAGGGAATCAGCCCCAGCATTTT | CASRRGQPGNQPQHF
NA | TRBJ2-5 | NA | TRBV18 | TGTGCCAGCTCACCACCGGTTGCAGGGAGGATAGAGACCCAGTACTTC | CASSPPVAGRIETQYF
NA | TRBJ1-3 | NA | TRBV15 | TGTGCCACCAGCAGAGAAACCTATACTGGAAACACCATATATTTT | CATSRETYTGNTIYF
NA | TRBJ2-1 | NA | TRBV25-1 | TGTGCCAGCAGGGGGGCCGGCTACAATGAGCAGTTCTTC | CASRGAGYNEQFF
TRBD1 | TRBJ1-1 | few | TRBV19 | TGTGCCAGTAGTGCGCGACAGGGGGCGCAGGTAGCTGAAGCTTTCTTT | CASSARQGAQVAEAFF
NA | TRBJ2-3 | NA | TRBV27 | TGTGCCAGCAGTTTCAGGGGAAAAGATACGCAGTATTTT | CASSFRGKDTQYF
TRBD1 | TRBJ2-7 | NA | TRBV28 | TGTGCCAGCAGTTTGACAGGGGGGGCCTACGAGCAGTACTTC | CASSLTGGAYEQYF
TRBD2 | TRBJ2-1 | NA | TRBV10-3 | TGTGCCATCAGTGAGACCGGGACTAGCGGATACAATGAGCAGTTCTTC | CAISETGTSGYNEQFF
TRBD1 | TRBJ2-2 | NA | TRBV4-1 | TGCGCCAGCAGCCAGTCCGCACCGGGACAGCTGACCCGGGAGCTGTTTTTT | CASSQSAPGQLTRELFF
NA | TRBJ1-1 | NA | TRBV5-4 | TGTGCCAGCAGCTTCGGGGGTATGAACACTGAAGCTTTCTTT | CASSFGGMNTEAFF
TRBD1 | TRBJ1-3 | NA | TRBV4-2 | TGTGCCAGCAGCCAAGATAGACAGGGAGTCATATCTGGAAACACCATATATTTT | CASSQDRQGVISGNTIYF
TRBD1 | TRBJ2-7 | NA | TRBV29-1 | TGCAGCGTTGAACGTTCGGGACAGGGCGGCGAGCAGTACTTC | CSVERSGQGGEQYF
NA | TRBJ1-1 | NA | TRBV9 | TGTGCCAGCAGCGGCCTCAGAGGTCAGGGGTATGAAGCTTTCTTT | CASSGLRGQGYEAFF
TRBD1 | TRBJ1-6 | NA | TRBV7-9 | TGTGCCAGCAGCTTAATTTACGGGACAGGGTCTAATTCACCCCTCCACTTT | CASSLIYGTGSNSPLHF
TRBD1 | TRBJ1-4 | few | TRBV4-1 | TGCGCCAGCAGCCGCAAAACAAAGGGGGACAGAGATGAAAAACTGTTTTTT | CASSRKTKGDRDEKLFF
NA | TRBJ2-5 | NA | TRBV9 | TGTGCCAGCAGCGCCCGAGCAGGGAACCAAGAGACCCAGTACTTC | CASSARAGNQETQYF
TRBD1 | TRBJ2-7 | NA | TRBV5-1 | TGCGCCAGCAGCTTGGACAGGGGGGCCTACGAGCAGTACTTC | CASSLDRGAYEQYF
TRBD2 | TRBJ2-1 | NA | TRBV9 | TGTGCCAGCAGCGTAGAAGCGGGAGGGCCCCTTTACAATGAGCAGTTCTTC | CASSVEAGGPLYNEQFF
TRBD1 | TRBJ1-2 | NA | TRBV19 | TGTGCCAGTAGTTCCCGGACAGGGCATGGCTACACCTTC | CASSSRTGHGYTF
TRBD1 | TRBJ1-1 | NA | TRBV5-4 | TGTGCCAGCAGCCTGACAGGGGGCGGGGGTGAAGCTTTCTTT | CASSLTGGGGEAFF
TRBD2 | TRBJ2-3 | NA | TRBV6-4 | TGTGCCAGCAGTGACTTCGTGACTAGCGGCACAGATACGCAGTATTTT | CASSDFVTSGTDTQYF
NA | TRBJ2-2 | NA | TRBV5-6 | TGTGCCAGCAGCTTGTTACCTCAGGCCAACACCGGGGAGCTGTTTTTT | CASSLLPQANTGELFF
TRBD1 | TRBJ2-1 | NA | TRBV13 | TGTGCCAGCAGCTACAGCCCCGTCACAGGGGCGGGCAACAATGAGCAGTTCTTC | CASSYSPVTGAGNNEQFF
NA | TRBJ2-2 | NA | TRBV5-1 | TGCGCCAGCAGTCAGGCGGGGAACACCGGGGAGCTGTTTTTT | CASSQAGNTGELFF
TRBD2 | TRBJ2-7 | NA | TRBV10-3 | TGTGCCATCAGTGAGTCTAGCGGGGGGGTTCCAGAACCTTACGAGCAGTACTTC | CAISESSGGVPEPYEQYF
TRBD1 | TRBJ2-7 | NA | TRBV5-1 | TGCGCCAGCAGCGGTCGAGGGACAGGGCCCAACTACGAGCAGTACTTC | CASSGRGTGPNYEQYF
NA | TRBJ1-1 | NA | TRBV28 | TGTGCCAGCAGTTCCAGGCCCCTTGAAGCTTTCTTT | CASSSRPLEAFF
NA | TRBJ2-1 | NA | TRBV6-5 | TGTGCCAGCAGTTTTGGGAGTGAGCAGTTCTTC | CASSFGSEQFF
NA | TRBJ1-2 | NA | TRBV11-1 | TGTGCCAGCAGCTTGGGCCGGGACTCCGGTGGCTACACCTTC | CASSLGRDSGGYTF
TRBD1 | TRBJ1-1 | NA | TRBV29-1 | TGCAGCGTCCTCCCGGGACAGGTAAACACTGAAGCTTTCTTT | CSVLPGQVNTEAFF
NA | TRBJ2-1 | NA | TRBV4-1 | TGCGCCAGCAGCCACCCCGGGACAAGCAGGGAGCAGTTCTTC | CASSHPGTSREQFF
TRBD2 | TRBJ2-2 | NA | TRBV4-2 | TGTGCCAGCAGCCAAAGTACTAGCGGGGGGGCCACCGGGGAGCTGTTTTTT | CASSQSTSGGATGELFF
TRBD2 | TRBJ2-4 | once | TRBV4-1 | TGCGCCAGCAGCCAACGGGCTAGCGGGAGACCCAAAAACATTCAGTACTTC | CASSQRASGRPKNIQYF
NA | TRBJ2-5 | NA | TRBV7-6 | TGTGCCAGCAGCTTAGCCAGTTTGGGGGCGCTTAAGGAGACCCAGTACTTC | CASSLASLGALKETQYF
NA | TRBJ1-1 | NA | TRBV25-1 | TGTGCCAGCGCCTTCGGGGGAGTCACTGAAGCTTTCTTT | CASAFGGVTEAFF
NA | TRBJ1-2 | NA | TRBV20-1 | TGCAGTGCCCCAACACGCTATGGCTACACCTTC | CSAPTRYGYTF
NA | TRBJ1-5 | NA | TRBV5-5 | TGTGCCAGCAGCTTGGGGGGAGGGGGTAGCAATCAGCCCCAGCATTTT | CASSLGGGGSNQPQHF
NA | TRBJ2-3 | NA | TRBV27 | TGTGCCAGCAGTTTCTCGGCGGGCACAGATACGCAGTATTTT | CASSFSAGTDTQYF
NA | TRBJ1-1 | NA | TRBV28 | TGTGCCAGCAGTTTGGTCGGGGAGGGCACTGAAGCTTTCTTT | CASSLVGEGTEAFF
TRBD2 | TRBJ2-5 | NA | TRBV5-1 | TGCGCCAGCAGCTCCCCTAGCGGGAACCAAGAGACCCAGTACTTC | CASSSPSGNQETQYF
NA | TRBJ1-2 | NA | TRBV5-6 | TGTGCCAGCAGCCGCGACAGACTCGCCTATGGCTACACCTTC | CASSRDRLAYGYTF
NA | TRBJ1-1 | NA | TRBV9 | TGTGCCAGCAGCCCAGTATTAAGTAGAGGTGAGGCTTTCTTT | CASSPVLSRGEAFF
NA | TRBJ1-2 | NA | TRBV6-5 | TGTGCCAGCAGTTACGCGGAACAGGGATACATACCCTACACCTTC | CASSYAEQGYIPYTF
NA | TRBJ2-7 | NA | TRBV29-1 | TGCAGCGCGATGACAGACTCCTACGAGCAGTACTTC | CSAMTDSYEQYF
TRBD1 | TRBJ2-7 | NA | TRBV28 | TGTGCCAGCAGTATCCTGGGGACAGGCCCCTACGAGCAGTACTTC | CASSILGTGPYEQYF
NA | TRBJ1-2 | once | TRBV19 | TGTGCCAGTAGTATGTTGGACAGTGGGAGCTATGGCTACACCTTC | CASSMLDSGSYGYTF
NA | TRBJ2-7 | NA | TRBV9 | TGTGCCAGCAGCGTAGGGGGGCCCCTATATCCGCAGTACTTC | CASSVGGPLYPQYF